This T cell receptor beta chain is drawn from a study of response to subunit inactivated influenza vaccine. Study results and caveats: It was the authors' suggestion that each seasonal influenza vaccination recruits few new T cells.

In TCRdb, the RT-PCR reads were re-called with MiXCR into one record per CDR3 protein. Altogether about 800,000 distinct CDR3 sequences are present, approximately 22% being singletons, with the ten largest covering roughly a tenth. A word on this clonotype: What it recognizes is unknown.

CDR1 is SQVTM, CDR2 ANQGSEA, per germline. V was trimmed by 6 bases and J by 1 base, leaving 10 bases between them. The CDR3 loop spans 12 amino acids. The TCR comes from a man aged 50 or older who received an inactivated influenza vaccine. The sample was PBMCs from blood, taken around 5 days after vaccination. This chain uses TRBV29-1 with TRBJ2-7; D is unclear. CDR3 in DNA: TGCAGCGTGACATCTAGGTCCTACGAGCAGTACTTC. Translated, it gives CSVTSRSYEQYF.